This T cell receptor (beta chain) was sequenced for a study of technical replicates of blood from a few donors. The V and J ends lost 3 bases and 5 bases respectively, with 10 bases between them. The CDR3 runs 13 residues. Germline-derived CDR1 and CDR2 are MGHRA and YSYEKL. Repertoires were generated with immunoSEQ multiplex PCR, while TCRdb's copy carries only in-frame clones and drops some. The data contain tens of thousands of clones, 85% to 95% of them seen just once; the ten biggest clones take up 0.2% to 0.25%. The chain combines TRBV4-1 with TRBJ2-5, with D possibly matching TRBD2 (5 bases). Material for sequencing was T cells isolated from PBMCs. The source is a human donor in good health. CDR3: CASSHLPGETQYF. The CDR3 bases are TGCGCCAGCAGCCATCTTCCGGGGGAGACCCAGTACTTC.